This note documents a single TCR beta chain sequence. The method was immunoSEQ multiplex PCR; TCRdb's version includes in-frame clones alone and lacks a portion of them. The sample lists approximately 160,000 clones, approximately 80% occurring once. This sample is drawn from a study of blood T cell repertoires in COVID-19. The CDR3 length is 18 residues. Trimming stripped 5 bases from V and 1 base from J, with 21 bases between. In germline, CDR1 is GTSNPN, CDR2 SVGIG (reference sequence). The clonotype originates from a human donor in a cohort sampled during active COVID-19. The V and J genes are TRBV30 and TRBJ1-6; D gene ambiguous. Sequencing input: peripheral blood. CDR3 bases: TGTGCCTGGGTTATTGCTAAGGGAGGAATGTCCTATAATTCACCCCTCCACTTT. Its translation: CAWVIAKGGMSYNSPLHF.